The 12 T cell receptor beta chains given below trace back to one sample, sequenced in a study of spatial heterogeneity in lung cancer. The sample's time point: sample taken at primary tumor resection. Via MiXCR, TCRdb re-called the 5' RACE reads, giving one row per CDR3 protein. The sample has roughly 23,000 distinct CDR3 sequences; 4% to 5.5% are singletons. Study results and caveats: Mutation counts in tumors were tracked by counts of expanded intratumoral alpha and beta TCRs.

No antigen has been assigned to these receptors. The source material was lung tumor tissue, sampled at surgery. The source of these receptors is a male donor with early-stage non-small cell lung cancer.

This clonotype was found many times. The chain recombines TRBV20-1 with TRBJ2-7; 7 nucleotides agree with TRBD1. The germline V gene encodes CDR1 DFQATT and CDR2 SNEGSKA (reference sequence). The CDR3 has 15 residues. J was trimmed by 3 bases and V by 0 bases; bases with no gene match: 8. CDR3 in amino acids: CSARDGQDIDYEQYF. The CDR3 coding sequence is TGCAGTGCTAGAGATGGACAGGATATCGACTACGAGCAGTACTTC.

This clonotype has at least ten counts. This chain uses TRBV28 with TRBJ2-7; the match to TRBD2 covers 7 bases. Germline loops: CDR1 MDHEN, CDR2 SYDVKM. V lost 8 bases to trimming and J lost 7 bases; unmatched junction nucleotides: 14. This CDR3 has 14 amino acids. In DNA, the CDR3 is TGTGCCAGCCGGCCAATGGCGGGAGCTCGGGAGCAGTACTTC. This encodes CASRPMAGAREQYF.

This clonotype was observed many times. The chain recombines TRBV5-3 with TRBJ2-6, with unresolved D. TRBV5-3 is known as an ORF, though its function is uncertain. Trimming stripped 4 bases from V and 0 bases from J, with 8 bases between. This CDR3 is 15 amino acids long. The CDR3 sequence is CARSPDASGANVLTF. DNA for the CDR3: TGTGCCAGAAGCCCCGATGCCTCTGGGGCCAACGTCCTGACTTTC.

This chain connects TRBV12-3 or TRBV12-4 to TRBJ1-4; D not resolved. V was pared by 2 bases and J by 7 bases, with 8 bases between. The CDR3 spans 13 residues. The CDR3 DNA is TGTGCCAGCAGTTTAATAGAGGGTGAAAAACTGTTTTTT. This encodes CASSLIEGEKLFF.

This clonotype has a count of ten or more. The chain is built from TRBV6-2 or TRBV6-3 and TRBJ1-5; no reliable D call. Germline loops: CDR1 MNHEY, CDR2 SVGEGT. The V and J ends lost 7 bases and 3 bases respectively, with 16 bases between them. This CDR3 comprises 15 residues. The DNA for the CDR3 is TGTGCCAGCACCTGGATGGGAGGAGACAATCAGCCCCAGCATTTT. Translation gives CASTWMGGDNQPQHF.

This clonotype has a count of ten or more. The V and J genes are TRBV7-2 and TRBJ2-7; no definite D call. The V gene's germline CDR1 is SGHTA and CDR2 FQGNSA. The CDR3 is 10 amino acids. Trimming stripped 8 bases from V and 3 bases from J, with 5 bases between. The CDR3, as DNA: TGTGCCAGCGGCAACTACGAGCAGTACTTC. Translating it yields CASGNYEQYF.

This clonotype occurred many times. CDR3 region: CASSRGTEAFF. DNA for the CDR3: TGTGCCAGCAGTCGGGGAACTGAAGCTTTCTTT. The gene calls are TRBV28 and TRBJ1-1; no clear D. The CDR3 length is 11 residues. Germline-derived CDR1 and CDR2 are MDHEN and SYDVKM. Trimming shortened V by 5 bases and J by 5 bases, and 6 bases separated the two germline ends.

This clonotype was observed at least ten times. Here the CDR3 reads CASSTRVLGTDTQYF. The CDR3 coding sequence is TGTGCCAGCAGCACGCGGGTCCTGGGTACAGATACGCAGTATTTT. The chain combines TRBV7-9 with TRBJ2-3; perhaps TRBD2 as D (5 bases). V was trimmed by 5 bases and J by 3 bases, leaving 15 bases between them. CDR1 is SEHNR, CDR2 FQNEAQ, per germline (reference sequence). CDR3 length: 15 amino acids.

The chain uses TRBV11-2 and TRBJ2-5, with 10 positions matching TRBD2. This CDR3 spans 15 amino acids. Germline V gives CDR1 SGHAT, CDR2 FQNNGV. V gave up 5 bases and J gave up 1 base; unmatched junction bases: 4. The CDR3 nucleotides are TGTGCCAGCAGCATCACTAGCGGGACCCAAGAGACCCAGTACTTC. This encodes CASSITSGTQETQYF.

This clonotype was detected ten times or more. This chain uses TRBV5-4 with TRBJ2-7; 9 nucleotides line up with TRBD1. The V and J ends lost 4 bases and 0 bases, in that order; junction bases with no gene match: 8. The germline V gene encodes CDR1 SGHNT and CDR2 YYREEE (reference sequence). The CDR3 covers 16 residues. CDR3 amino acids: CASSRSLGQGSYEQYF. The CDR3 nucleotides read TGTGCCAGCAGCCGTTCACTGGGACAGGGCTCCTACGAGCAGTACTTC.

There are many counts of this clonotype. The chain combines TRBV28 with TRBJ2-1; the D gene is possibly TRBD2 (7 bases). V lost 3 bases and J 5 bases, leaving 17 bases between the germline ends. The CDR3 runs 16 residues. The germline CDR1 and CDR2 sequences are MDHEN and SYDVKM. CDR3 coding DNA: TGTGCCAGCAGTTTGGGGGGGGCTAGCGGAGACAATGAGCAGTTCTTC. This encodes CASSLGGASGDNEQFF.

The sample holds many counts of this clonotype. This CDR3 is CASSLGGVHEQYF. The CDR3 nucleotides are TGTGCCAGCAGTTTAGGAGGTGTCCACGAGCAGTACTTC. The rearrangement joins TRBV12-3 or TRBV12-4 to TRBJ2-7; D is unclear. V dropped 1 base and J dropped 5 bases, with 9 bases sitting between them. The CDR3 is 13 amino acids.